The clone carrying this T cell receptor beta chain has only a few counts. The data were taken from a study of shared clonotypes between healthy human individuals. The repertoire was sequenced with immunoSEQ multiplex PCR; TCRdb's copy has only in-frame clones and lacks some. Of approximately 980,000 clones in the sample, more than 75% were seen once. The CDR3 contains 13 residues. Trimming removed 8 bases from V and 4 bases from J, with 11 bases in between. Germline CDR1 LNHDA, CDR2 SQIVND (reference sequence). Sequenced input: memory CD4+ T cells sorted from blood. Subset described: CD45RA-negative fraction. The chain has TRBV19 and TRBJ2-2; the D gene could be TRBD1 or TRBD2 (5 bases each). This clonotype was obtained from a man aged 18 to 30 in good health. Here the CDR3 DNA reads TGTGCCAGTCTAAAGGGGACCACCGGGGAGCTGTTTTTT. This sequence encodes CASLKGTTGELFF.